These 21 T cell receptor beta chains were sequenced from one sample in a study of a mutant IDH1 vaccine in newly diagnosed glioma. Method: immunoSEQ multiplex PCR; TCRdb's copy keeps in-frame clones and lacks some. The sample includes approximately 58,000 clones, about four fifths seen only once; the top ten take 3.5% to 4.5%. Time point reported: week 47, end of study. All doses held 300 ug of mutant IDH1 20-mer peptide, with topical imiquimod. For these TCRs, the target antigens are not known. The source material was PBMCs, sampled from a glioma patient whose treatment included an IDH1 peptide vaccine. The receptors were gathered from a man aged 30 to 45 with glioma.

The CDR3 nucleotides are TGTGCCTGGGCCAGGGGGCCCACAGATACGCAGTATTTT. Its translation is CAWARGPTDTQYF. The chain links TRBV30 to TRBJ2-3; 8 positions match TRBD1. Trimming cost V 5 bases and J 2 bases; bases outside gene matches: 3. The CDR3 spans 13 residues. The V gene's germline CDR1 is GTSNPN and CDR2 SVGIG (reference sequence).

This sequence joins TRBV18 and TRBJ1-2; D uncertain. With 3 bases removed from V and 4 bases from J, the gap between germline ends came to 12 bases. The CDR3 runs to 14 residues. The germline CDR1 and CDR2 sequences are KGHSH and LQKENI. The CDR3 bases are TGTGCCAGCTCACCCGGGGTCGACGTCTATGGCTACACCTTC. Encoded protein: CASSPGVDVYGYTF. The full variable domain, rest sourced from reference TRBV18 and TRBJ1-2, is NAGVMQNPRHLVRRRGQEARLRCSPMKGHSHVYWYRQLPEEGLKFMVYLQKENIIDESGMPKERFSAEFPKEGPSILRIQQVVRGDSAAYFCASSPGVDVYGYTFGSGTRLTVV.

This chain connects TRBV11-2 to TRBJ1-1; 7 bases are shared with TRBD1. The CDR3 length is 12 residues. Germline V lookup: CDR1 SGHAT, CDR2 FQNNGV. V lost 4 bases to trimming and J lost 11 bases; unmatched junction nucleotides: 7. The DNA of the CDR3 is TGTGCCAGCAGCTATTCCGGGACAGTGGCTTTCTTT. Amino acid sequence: CASSYSGTVAFF.

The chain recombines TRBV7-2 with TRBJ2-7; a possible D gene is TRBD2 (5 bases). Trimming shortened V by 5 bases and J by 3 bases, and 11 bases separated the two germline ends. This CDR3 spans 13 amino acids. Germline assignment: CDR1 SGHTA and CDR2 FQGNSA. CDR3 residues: CASSASGNYEQYF. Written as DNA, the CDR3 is TGTGCCAGCAGCGCCTCCGGGAACTACGAGCAGTACTTC.

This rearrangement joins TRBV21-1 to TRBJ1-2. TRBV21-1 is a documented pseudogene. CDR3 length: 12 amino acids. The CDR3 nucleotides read TGTGCCAGCAGCCACGGAGGCTATGGCTACACCTTC. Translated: CASSHGGYGYTF.

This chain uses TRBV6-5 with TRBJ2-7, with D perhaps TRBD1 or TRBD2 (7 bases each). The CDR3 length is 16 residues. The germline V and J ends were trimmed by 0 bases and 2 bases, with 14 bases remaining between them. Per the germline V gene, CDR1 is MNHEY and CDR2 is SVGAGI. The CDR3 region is CASSYSVTGTTYEQYF. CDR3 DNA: TGTGCCAGCAGTTACTCGGTGACAGGGACTACCTACGAGCAGTACTTC.

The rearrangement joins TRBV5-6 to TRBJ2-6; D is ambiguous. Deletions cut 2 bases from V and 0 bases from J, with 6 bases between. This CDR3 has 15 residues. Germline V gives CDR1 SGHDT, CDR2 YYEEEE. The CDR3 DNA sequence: TGTGCCAGCAGCTTTAAGCTCTCTGGGGCCAACGTCCTGACTTTC. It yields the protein CASSFKLSGANVLTF.

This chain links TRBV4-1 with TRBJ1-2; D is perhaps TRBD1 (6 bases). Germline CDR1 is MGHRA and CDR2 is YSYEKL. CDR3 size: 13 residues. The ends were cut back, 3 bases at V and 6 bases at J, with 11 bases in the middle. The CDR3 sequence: CASSHRDKNGYTF. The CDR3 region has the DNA TGCGCCAGCAGCCACCGGGACAAGAATGGCTACACCTTC.

CDR3 sequence: CAWTGGGAAKQYF. In DNA, the CDR3 is TGTGCCTGGACGGGCGGGGGGGCGGCCAAGCAGTACTTC. The chain joins TRBV30 to TRBJ2-5, with TRBD2 identical over 9 bases. Germline V lookup: CDR1 GTSNPN, CDR2 SVGIG (reference sequence). CDR3 length: 13 residues. The ends lost 4 bases at V and 11 bases at J; junction bases unmatched: 11.

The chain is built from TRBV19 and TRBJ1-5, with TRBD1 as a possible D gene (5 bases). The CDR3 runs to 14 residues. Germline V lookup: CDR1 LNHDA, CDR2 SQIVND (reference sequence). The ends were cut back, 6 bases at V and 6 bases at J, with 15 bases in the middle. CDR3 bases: TGTGCCAGTAGCGGACCGTCGGGGGTTCAGCCCCAGCATTTT. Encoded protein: CASSGPSGVQPQHF.

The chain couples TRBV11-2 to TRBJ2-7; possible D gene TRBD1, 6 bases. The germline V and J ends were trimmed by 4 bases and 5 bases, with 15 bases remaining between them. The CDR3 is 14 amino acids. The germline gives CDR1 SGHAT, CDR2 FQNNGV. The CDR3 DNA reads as TGTGCCAGCAGCTCGCCCCAGGGGCGGAACGAGCAGTACTTC. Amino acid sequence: CASSSPQGRNEQYF. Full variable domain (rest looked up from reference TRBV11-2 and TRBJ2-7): EAGVAQSPRYKIIEKRQSVAFWCNPISGHATLYWYQQILGQGPKLLIQFQNNGVVDDSQLPKDRFSAERLKGVDSTLKIQPAKLEDSAVYLCASSSPQGRNEQYFGPGTRLTVT.

The DNA for the CDR3 is TGTGCCATCAGAGTCACGACCAGGGGCTCTGGCTACACCTTC. This gives the protein CAIRVTTRGSGYTF. The chain is built from TRBV10-3 and TRBJ1-2; D is possibly TRBD1 (6 bases). Germline assignment: CDR1 ENHRY and CDR2 SYGVKD. Trimming removed 6 bases from V and 7 bases from J, with 18 bases in between. This CDR3 comprises 14 residues.

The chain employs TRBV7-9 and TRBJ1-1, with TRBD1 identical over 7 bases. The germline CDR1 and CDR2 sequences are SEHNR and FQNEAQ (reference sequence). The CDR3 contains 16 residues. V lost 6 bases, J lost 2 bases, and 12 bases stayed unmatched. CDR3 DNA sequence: TGTGCCAGCAGAATACAGGGGTTGTCGGGCAACACTGAAGCTTTCTTT. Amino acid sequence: CASRIQGLSGNTEAFF.

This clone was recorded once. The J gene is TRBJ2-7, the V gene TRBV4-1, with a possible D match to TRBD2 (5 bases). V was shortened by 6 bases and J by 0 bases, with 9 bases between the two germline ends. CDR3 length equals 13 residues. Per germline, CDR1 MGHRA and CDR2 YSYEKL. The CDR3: CASRGLASYEQYF. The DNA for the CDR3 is TGCGCCAGCAGAGGACTTGCCTCCTACGAGCAGTACTTC.

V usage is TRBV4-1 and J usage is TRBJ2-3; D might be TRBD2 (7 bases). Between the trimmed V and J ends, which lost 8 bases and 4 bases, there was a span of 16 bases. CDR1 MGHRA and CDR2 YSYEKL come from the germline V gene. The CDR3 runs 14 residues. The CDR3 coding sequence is TGCGCCAGCTCTCCAGGCGGGGGCGCAGATACGCAGTATTTT. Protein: CASSPGGGADTQYF.

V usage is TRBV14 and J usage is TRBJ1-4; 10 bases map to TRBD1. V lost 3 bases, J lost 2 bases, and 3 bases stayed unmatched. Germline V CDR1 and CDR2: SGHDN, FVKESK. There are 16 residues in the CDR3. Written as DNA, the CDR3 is TGTGCCAGCAGCCATCTGGGACAGGGGACTAATGAAAAACTGTTTTTT. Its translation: CASSHLGQGTNEKLFF.

CDR3 sequence (DNA): TGCGCCAGCAGCGTTACCACAGGGGTGCGAGAAAAACTGTTTTTT. As protein: CASSVTTGVREKLFF. V is TRBV5-1 and J is TRBJ1-4, with TRBD1 matching over 7 bases. CDR1 and CDR2 from the germline V gene are SGHRS and YFSETQ. The V segment lost 4 bases and the J segment 8 bases; nucleotides outside the gene matches: 11. This CDR3 is 15 amino acids long.

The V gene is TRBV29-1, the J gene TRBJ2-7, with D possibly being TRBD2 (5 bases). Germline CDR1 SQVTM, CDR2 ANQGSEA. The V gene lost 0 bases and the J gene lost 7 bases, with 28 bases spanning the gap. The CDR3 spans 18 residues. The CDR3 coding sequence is TGCAGCGTTGAAGATTTCCGAAGCCGGCTAGGAGCTCGCGGGGAGCAGTACTTC. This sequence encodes CSVEDFRSRLGARGEQYF.

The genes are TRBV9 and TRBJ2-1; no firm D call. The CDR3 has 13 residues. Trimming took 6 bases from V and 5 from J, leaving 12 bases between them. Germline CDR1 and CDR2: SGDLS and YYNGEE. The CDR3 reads CASKTPEDNEQFF. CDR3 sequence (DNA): TGTGCCAGCAAAACGCCGGAAGACAATGAGCAGTTCTTC.

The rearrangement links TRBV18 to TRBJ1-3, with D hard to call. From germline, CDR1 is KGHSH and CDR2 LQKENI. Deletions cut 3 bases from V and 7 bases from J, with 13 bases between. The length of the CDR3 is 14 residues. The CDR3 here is CASSPRAEGNTIYF. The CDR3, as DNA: TGTGCCAGCTCACCGCGGGCCGAAGGGAACACCATATATTTT.

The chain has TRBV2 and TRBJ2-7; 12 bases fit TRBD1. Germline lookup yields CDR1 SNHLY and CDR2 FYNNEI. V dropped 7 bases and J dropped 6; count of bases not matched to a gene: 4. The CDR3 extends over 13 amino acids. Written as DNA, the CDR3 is TGTGCCAGCACCGGGACAGGGGGCAGCGAGCAGTACTTC. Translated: CASTGTGGSEQYF.